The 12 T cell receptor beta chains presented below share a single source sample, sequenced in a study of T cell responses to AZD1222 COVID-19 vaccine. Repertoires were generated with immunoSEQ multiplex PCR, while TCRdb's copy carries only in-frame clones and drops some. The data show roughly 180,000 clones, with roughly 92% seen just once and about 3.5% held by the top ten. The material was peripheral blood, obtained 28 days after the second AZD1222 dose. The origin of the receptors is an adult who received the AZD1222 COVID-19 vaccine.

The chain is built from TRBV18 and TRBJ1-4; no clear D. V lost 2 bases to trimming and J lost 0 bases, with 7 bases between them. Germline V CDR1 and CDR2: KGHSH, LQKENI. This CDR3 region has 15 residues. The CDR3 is CASSPAVATNEKLFF. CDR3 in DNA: TGTGCCAGCTCACCAGCAGTTGCAACTAATGAAAAACTGTTTTTT.

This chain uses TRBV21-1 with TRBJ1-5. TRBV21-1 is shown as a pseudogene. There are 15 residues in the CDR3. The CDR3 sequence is CASSSSNGSNQPQHF. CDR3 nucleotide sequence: TGTGCCAGCAGCAGTTCAAATGGGTCAAATCAGCCCCAGCATTTT.

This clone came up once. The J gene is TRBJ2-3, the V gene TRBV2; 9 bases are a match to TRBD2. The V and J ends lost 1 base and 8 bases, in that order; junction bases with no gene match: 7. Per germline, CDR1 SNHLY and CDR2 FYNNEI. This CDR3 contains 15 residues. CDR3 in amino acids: CASSEVVGAGGTQYF. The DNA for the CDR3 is TGTGCCAGCAGTGAAGTGGTGGGAGCGGGAGGTACGCAGTATTTT.

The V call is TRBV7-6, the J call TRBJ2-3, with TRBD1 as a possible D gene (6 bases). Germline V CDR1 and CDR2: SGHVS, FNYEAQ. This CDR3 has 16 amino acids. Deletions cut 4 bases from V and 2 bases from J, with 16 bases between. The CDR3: CASSSPVQGTTDTQYF. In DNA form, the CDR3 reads TGTGCCAGCAGCTCCCCGGTACAGGGTACCACAGATACGCAGTATTTT.

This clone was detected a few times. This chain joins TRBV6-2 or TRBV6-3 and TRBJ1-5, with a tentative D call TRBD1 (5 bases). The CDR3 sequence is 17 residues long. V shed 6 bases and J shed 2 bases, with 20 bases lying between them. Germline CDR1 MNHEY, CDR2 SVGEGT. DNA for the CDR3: TGTGCCAGCAGCCCACTCCGGACCAGAGGGGGCAATCAGCCCCAGCATTTT. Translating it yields CASSPLRTRGGNQPQHF.

Written as DNA, the CDR3 is TGTGCCAGCAGCTTTCTCCCCACGAGGGGTTTTTTCACAGATACGCAGTATTTT. It encodes CASSFLPTRGFFTDTQYF. The rearrangement links TRBV7-2 to TRBJ2-3; either TRBD1 or TRBD2 may fit D (5 bases each). Germline loops: CDR1 SGHTA, CDR2 FQGNSA. The CDR3 runs 18 residues. V was trimmed by 3 bases and J by 2 bases, leaving 21 bases between them.

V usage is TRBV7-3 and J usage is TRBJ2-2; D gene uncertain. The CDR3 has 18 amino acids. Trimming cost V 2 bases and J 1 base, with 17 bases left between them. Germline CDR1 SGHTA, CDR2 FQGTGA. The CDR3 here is CASSLRSVVWGNTGELFF. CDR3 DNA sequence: TGTGCCAGCAGCTTACGATCTGTGGTCTGGGGGAACACCGGGGAGCTGTTTTTT.

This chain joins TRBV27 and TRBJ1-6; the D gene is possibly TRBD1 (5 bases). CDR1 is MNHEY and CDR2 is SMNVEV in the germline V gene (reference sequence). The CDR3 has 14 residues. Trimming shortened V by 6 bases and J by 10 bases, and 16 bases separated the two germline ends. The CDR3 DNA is TGTGCCAGCAGGTGGGGATCGGGGACCTCACCCCTCCACTTT. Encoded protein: CASRWGSGTSPLHF.

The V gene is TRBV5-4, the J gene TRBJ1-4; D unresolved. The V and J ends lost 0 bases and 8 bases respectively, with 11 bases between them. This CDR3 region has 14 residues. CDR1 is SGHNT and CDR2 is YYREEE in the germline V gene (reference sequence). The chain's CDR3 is CASSLAGRNEKLFF. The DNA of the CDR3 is TGTGCCAGCAGCTTGGCCGGGAGGAACGAAAAACTGTTTTTT. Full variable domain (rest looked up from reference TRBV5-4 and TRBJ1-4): ETGVTQSPTHLIKTRGQQVTLRCSSQSGHNTVSWYQQALGQGPQFIFQYYREEENGRGNFPPRFSGLQFPNYSSELNVNALELDDSALYLCASSLAGRNEKLFFGSGTQLSVL.

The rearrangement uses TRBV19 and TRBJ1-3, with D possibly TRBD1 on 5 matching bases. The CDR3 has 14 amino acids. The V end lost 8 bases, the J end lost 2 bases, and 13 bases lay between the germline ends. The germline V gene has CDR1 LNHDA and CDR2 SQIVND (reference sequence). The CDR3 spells CASLARAPGNTIYF. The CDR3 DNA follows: TGTGCCAGTCTGGCCAGGGCGCCTGGAAACACCATATATTTT.

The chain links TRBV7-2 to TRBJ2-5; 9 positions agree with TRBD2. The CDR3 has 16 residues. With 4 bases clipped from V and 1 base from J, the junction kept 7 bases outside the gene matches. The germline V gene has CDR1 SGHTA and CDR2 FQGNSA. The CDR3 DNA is TGTGCCAGCAGCTATAGACTAGCGGATGCCCAAGAGACCCAGTACTTC. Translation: CASSYRLADAQETQYF.

CDR3 DNA: TGTGCCAGCAGTGATTTTGGACTAGCGGGGTACAATGAGCAGTTCTTC. Its translation is CASSDFGLAGYNEQFF. The chain uses TRBV2 and TRBJ2-1; TRBD2 matches 12 bases. Germline CDR1 SNHLY, CDR2 FYNNEI. After removal of 3 bases from V and 4 bases from J, the junction contained 4 bases not matched to a gene. The CDR3 runs to 16 residues. Filled out from reference TRBV2 and TRBJ2-1, the complete variable domain reads EPEVTQTPSHQVTQMGQEVILRCVPISNHLYFYWYRQILGQKVEFLVSFYNNEISEKSEIFDDQFSVERPDGSNFTLKIRSTKLEDSAMYFCASSDFGLAGYNEQFFGPGTRLTVL.